The 19 T cell receptor beta chains below were found in one sample sequenced in a study of T cell responses to AZD1222 COVID-19 vaccine. The method was immunoSEQ multiplex PCR; TCRdb's version includes in-frame clones alone and lacks a portion of them. The table records around 65,000 clones, roughly four fifths of them present only once. The starting material was peripheral blood, obtained 28 days after the second AZD1222 dose. These receptors were collected from an adult who received the AZD1222 COVID-19 vaccine.

The chain's CDR3 is CASSLKYNEQFF. CDR3 DNA sequence: TGTGCCAGCAGCCTTAAGTACAATGAGCAGTTCTTC. The chain has TRBV5-6 and TRBJ2-1, with D unclear. The germline V gene has CDR1 SGHDT and CDR2 YYEEEE. Between the trimmed V and J ends, which lost 4 bases and 4 bases, there was a span of 6 bases. This CDR3 contains 12 residues.

This clone appeared a single time. This chain uses TRBV2 with TRBJ2-3; 9 nucleotides line up with TRBD2. V trimming: 7 bases; J trimming: 0 bases; junction bases outside the gene matches: 2. This CDR3 is 14 amino acids long. The germline V gene has CDR1 SNHLY and CDR2 FYNNEI. The CDR3 DNA follows: TGTGCCAGCACGGCGGGAGGGAGCACAGATACGCAGTATTTT. It specifies CASTAGGSTDTQYF. Drawing the rest from reference TRBV2 and TRBJ2-3, the complete variable domain is EPEVTQTPSHQVTQMGQEVILRCVPISNHLYFYWYRQILGQKVEFLVSFYNNEISEKSEIFDDQFSVERPDGSNFTLKIRSTKLEDSAMYFCASTAGGSTDTQYFGPGTRLTVL.

The chain carries TRBV7-9 and TRBJ1-4, with a possible D match to TRBD1 (5 bases). Germline V gives CDR1 SEHNR, CDR2 FQNEAQ (reference sequence). CDR3 length: 14 amino acids. The V end lost 5 bases, the J end lost 7 bases, and 14 bases lay between the germline ends. The CDR3 DNA sequence: TGTGCCAGCAGCCCCCCGACAGAGGCTGAAAAACTGTTTTTT. Translating gives CASSPPTEAEKLFF.

The chain is built from TRBV7-2 and TRBJ1-1; 11 bases map to TRBD1. CDR1 is SGHTA and CDR2 is FQGNSA in the germline V gene. The CDR3 contains 17 residues. J gave up 1 base and V 5 bases, and 9 bases lay outside the gene matches. CDR3 DNA: TGTGCCAGCAGCCGGGGACAGGGGGTGAGTCGGAACACTGAAGCTTTCTTT. This sequence encodes CASSRGQGVSRNTEAFF. Filled out from reference TRBV7-2 and TRBJ1-1, the complete variable domain reads GAGVSQSPSNKVTEKGKDVELRCDPISGHTALYWYRQSLGQGLEFLIYFQGNSAPDKSGLPSDRFSAERTGGSVSTLTIQRTQQEDSAVYLCASSRGQGVSRNTEAFFGQGTRLTVV.

In this sample, this clone turned up a few times. The CDR3 coding sequence is TGTGCCAGCAGTCGGGAAGTTGGGGCTGGAAACACCATATATTTT. Translating gives CASSREVGAGNTIYF. The chain carries TRBV7-2 and TRBJ1-3; D gene uncertain. The germline V and J ends were trimmed by 6 bases and 2 bases, with 14 bases remaining between them. The germline CDR1 and CDR2 sequences are SGHTA and FQGNSA. The CDR3 spans 15 residues.

The chain has TRBV6-2 or TRBV6-3 and TRBJ2-1, with D possibly being TRBD2 (7 bases). The CDR3 is 18 residues long. V was pared by 2 bases and J by 1 base, with 18 bases between. CDR1 MNHEY and CDR2 SVGEGT come from the germline V gene. The CDR3 DNA reads as TGTGCCAGCAGTTACCTGACCAGTGCGGGGGCATCCTACAATGAGCAGTTCTTC. Its protein is CASSYLTSAGASYNEQFF.

The chain recombines TRBV6-4 with TRBJ2-1, with 13 bases matching TRBD2. CDR1 is MRHNA, CDR2 SNTAGT, per germline. CDR3 size: 18 residues. V trimming: 6 bases; J trimming: 2 bases; junction bases outside the gene matches: 10. Here the CDR3 reads CASRGLAGLSGTYNEQFF. The CDR3 nucleotides read TGTGCCAGCAGGGGACTAGCGGGACTCTCTGGCACCTACAATGAGCAGTTCTTC.

The chain couples TRBV6-5 to TRBJ1-1, with D tentatively TRBD1 (6 bases). This CDR3 is 13 amino acids long. Looked up from germline, CDR1 is MNHEY and CDR2 is SVGAGI. Trimming cost V 6 bases and J 6 bases, with 14 bases left between them. The DNA for the CDR3 is TGTGCCAGCAGAGCGCCGGGACAATCTGAAGCTTTCTTT. It yields the protein CASRAPGQSEAFF.

This chain joins TRBV20-1 and TRBJ2-7, with D unclear. V lost 6 bases and J 3 bases, leaving 9 bases between the germline ends. The CDR3 totals 11 residues. Germline CDR1 is DFQATT and CDR2 is SNEGSKA (reference sequence). Here the CDR3 reads CSATANYEQYF. CDR3 in DNA: TGCAGTGCCACAGCGAACTACGAGCAGTACTTC.

J is TRBJ2-7 and V is TRBV13; weak D call: TRBD2 (5 bases). CDR3 length: 14 amino acids. Germline V gene lookup returns CDR1 PRHDT and CDR2 FYEKMQ (reference sequence). V was pared by 2 bases and J by 2 bases, with 10 bases between. CDR3 loop: CASSLSDGAYEQYF. As DNA, the CDR3 is TGTGCCAGCAGCTTATCGGACGGGGCCTACGAGCAGTACTTC.

The CDR3 DNA reads TGTGCCAGCAGTCCCATTCAGGGCTCGGGTCAGCCCCAGCATTTT. This translates into CASSPIQGSGQPQHF. The rearrangement joins TRBV6-5 to TRBJ1-5, with D possibly matching TRBD1 (5 bases). Germline-derived CDR1 and CDR2 are MNHEY and SVGAGI. The CDR3 contains 15 residues. V lost 5 bases and J lost 6, with 17 bases in between.

V usage is TRBV29-1 and J usage is TRBJ1-4, with unresolved D. The CDR3 length is 13 residues. The germline V gene encodes CDR1 SQVTM and CDR2 ANQGSEA. The germline V and J ends were trimmed by 7 bases and 5 bases, with 14 bases remaining between them. CDR3 sequence (DNA): TGCAGCGCCGGGGAGGGATGGAATGAAAAACTGTTTTTT. This translates into CSAGEGWNEKLFF.

The genes are TRBV28 and TRBJ2-7; D unresolved. Germline V gives CDR1 MDHEN, CDR2 SYDVKM. V dropped 2 bases and J dropped 3 bases, with 8 bases sitting between them. The CDR3 is 13 amino acids. This chain's CDR3 is CASSLGQLYEQYF. Here the CDR3 DNA reads TGTGCCAGCAGTTTAGGGCAGCTCTACGAGCAGTACTTC.

The chain combines TRBV4-2 with TRBJ2-7; a weak D match, TRBD2 (6 bases). V gave up 1 base and J gave up 0 bases, with 10 bases separating them. The germline V gene encodes CDR1 LGHNA and CDR2 YNFKEQ. CDR3 size: 15 residues. The DNA of the CDR3 is TGTGCCAGCAGCCAAGGGAGGGCACCCTCCTACGAGCAGTACTTC. The encoded protein is CASSQGRAPSYEQYF.

The chain carries TRBV30 and TRBJ2-1, with D perhaps matching TRBD1 (6 bases). The CDR3 covers 13 residues. The V end was cut by 3 bases, the J end by 9 bases, with 15 bases between. Germline CDR1 GTSNPN, CDR2 SVGIG (reference sequence). CDR3 residues: CAWRRGGRGEQFF. CDR3 coding DNA: TGTGCCTGGAGAAGAGGGGGACGGGGTGAGCAGTTCTTC.

The chain joins TRBV7-8 to TRBJ1-2, with unresolved D. CDR1 and CDR2 from the germline V gene are SGHVS and FQNEAQ. This CDR3 region has 13 residues. V dropped 0 bases and J dropped 5 bases, with 7 bases sitting between them. DNA of the CDR3: TGTGCCAGCAGCTTAGCCAGAGAGTATGGCTACACCTTC. Protein sequence: CASSLAREYGYTF.

This clone appeared a single time. The chain has TRBV6-5 and TRBJ2-1; D gene uncertain. V was clipped by 7 bases and J by 5 bases, with 18 bases between them. Germline values: CDR1 MNHEY, CDR2 SVGAGI. The CDR3 consists of 15 residues. The CDR3 spells CASKVRTGANNEQFF. In nucleotides, the CDR3 is TGTGCCAGCAAAGTCAGGACGGGTGCCAACAATGAGCAGTTCTTC.

This clone was counted only a few times. The chain carries TRBV6-2 or TRBV6-3 and TRBJ1-1, with D hard to call. Germline CDR1 MNHEY, CDR2 SVGEGT. The CDR3 spans 14 residues. V was shortened by 0 bases and J by 3 bases, with 8 bases between the two germline ends. CDR3 DNA sequence: TGTGCCAGCAGTTACTCTTGGGGATACACTGAAGCTTTCTTT. This encodes CASSYSWGYTEAFF.

V is TRBV15 and J is TRBJ2-1; TRBD2 is a possible D gene (6 bases). The CDR3 spans 15 residues. Germline assignment: CDR1 LNHNV and CDR2 YYDKDF (reference sequence). The ends were cut back, 0 bases at V and 10 bases at J, with 16 bases in the middle. CDR3 DNA: TGTGCCACCAGCAGAGATAGCGGCATGAGCGAGGAGCAGTTCTTC. Encoded protein: CATSRDSGMSEEQFF.